A selection of T cell receptor beta chains follows, all from one sample in a study of OX40 agonist ivuxolimab in advanced cancers. The data were produced by immunoSEQ multiplex PCR, yet TCRdb's version contains in-frame clones alone and is incomplete. The sample consists of more than 40,000 clones, 88% of them appearing once. The material sequenced was CD4+ or CD8+ T cells sorted from blood, taken in a trial of the OX40 agonist ivuxolimab. The source of these receptors is an adult with an advanced solid tumor such as melanoma, head and neck, liver or kidney cancer. Each CDR3 is given with its conserved first and last residue. The order of the fields is V gene, J gene, CDR3 protein.

TRBV7-8	TRBJ1-3	CASSLVVSPGNTIYF
TRBV19	TRBJ1-1	CASSRDTYTEAFF
TRBV5-6	TRBJ1-4	CASSLIKGGGEKLFF
TRBV7-6	TRBJ1-2	CASSSRQGGLPEYGYTF
TRBV30	TRBJ1-1	CAWSVREVVPSRAFF
TRBV10-2	TRBJ1-2	CASSDPGQGLTGYTF
TRBV5-1	TRBJ2-7	CASSFAGSTYEQYF
TRBV27	TRBJ1-2	CASTTPYGYTF
TRBV13	TRBJ1-3	CASSLAGAASGNTIYF
TRBV5-1	TRBJ1-2	CASSPGTEVLFGYGYTF
TRBV10-3	TRBJ2-1	CAISEDPMGEQFF
TRBV5-1	TRBJ2-6	CASSRGQGRSGANVLTF
TRBV2	TRBJ1-1	CASSLEYTEAFF
TRBV7-2	TRBJ2-7	CASSLGRGGYEQYF
TRBV5-1	TRBJ2-7	CASSLADRRYEQYF
TRBV6-5	TRBJ2-1	CASSYSGTSYNEQFF
TRBV7-9	TRBJ2-7	CASSWGDSFPEQYF
TRBV4-1	TRBJ2-3	CASSQDRGLSTDTQYF
TRBV29-1	TRBJ2-6	CSVDVGSYSGANVLTF
TRBV6-1	TRBJ1-1	CASSDPPGQRTEAFF
TRBV11-3	TRBJ1-3	CASSLDSGLDEDTIYF
TRBV29-1	TRBJ1-1	CSVRGQGSNTEAFF
TRBV27	TRBJ2-5	CASSLASGRAGTQYF
TRBV27	TRBJ2-1	CASSLGRLAYNEQFF
TRBV6-4	TRBJ2-3	CASSVSTGGTDTQYF
TRBV30	TRBJ2-1	CAWETGYNEQFF
TRBV7-8	TRBJ2-1	CASSLALSDEQFF
TRBV30	TRBJ1-2	CAWTLGGTGIYGYTF
TRBV2	TRBJ2-1	CASRYTGFRGNEQFF
TRBV7-2	TRBJ2-3	CASSLAPGSTDTQYF
TRBV18	TRBJ1-2	CASSPQRDTPYTF
TRBV30	TRBJ2-7	CAWSREYYEQYF
TRBV6-6	TRBJ1-2	CASSYLQGVSYTF
TRBV5-6	TRBJ2-5	CASSSGETQYF